This TCR beta chain was observed in a study of blood T cell repertoires in COVID-19. Per the original data handling: Amplification of reference gene primers was used by the study to estimate nucleated cell counts. Libraries were prepared by immunoSEQ multiplex PCR; TCRdb keeps only in-frame clonotypes and omits some of them. The V and J calls and clone size are taken from that table; D and trimming were inferred from the DNA. This sample yields 87,000 or so clones, of which 86% are seen a single time; 22% belongs to the top ten. The sample was peripheral blood. The TCR comes from a woman aged 80 or over in a cohort sampled during active or convalescent COVID-19.

CDR3 in DNA: TGTGCCAGCAGTGAAGCATGGACTAGCGGGAGGACTAGCACAGATACGCAGTATTTT. This translates into CASSEAWTSGRTSTDTQYF. This chain uses TRBV6-1 with TRBJ2-3, with 14 bases fitting TRBD2. V lost 0 bases to trimming and J lost 0 bases; unmatched junction nucleotides: 5. The CDR3 runs to 19 residues. The germline V gene encodes CDR1 MNHNS and CDR2 SASEGT.